This TCR beta chain was captured in a study of T cell changes during pregnancy in multiple sclerosis. The repertoire was sequenced with immunoSEQ multiplex PCR; TCRdb's copy has only in-frame clones and lacks some. The data hold about 98,000 clones, with about 91% observed a single time. This clone came up once. The sequencing used peripheral blood, collected after pregnancy. The TCR comes from a female donor in good health, enrolled as a control in a pregnancy study.

The CDR3 nucleotides are TGTGCCAGCAGTCGGGACTCAGCGCCCTACAATGAGCAGTTCTTC. The encoded protein is CASSRDSAPYNEQFF. This chain uses TRBV6-1 with TRBJ2-1; D may be TRBD2 (6 bases). The CDR3 runs to 15 residues. V lost 5 bases to trimming and J lost 2 bases, with 13 bases between them. The V gene's germline CDR1 is MNHNS and CDR2 SASEGT.